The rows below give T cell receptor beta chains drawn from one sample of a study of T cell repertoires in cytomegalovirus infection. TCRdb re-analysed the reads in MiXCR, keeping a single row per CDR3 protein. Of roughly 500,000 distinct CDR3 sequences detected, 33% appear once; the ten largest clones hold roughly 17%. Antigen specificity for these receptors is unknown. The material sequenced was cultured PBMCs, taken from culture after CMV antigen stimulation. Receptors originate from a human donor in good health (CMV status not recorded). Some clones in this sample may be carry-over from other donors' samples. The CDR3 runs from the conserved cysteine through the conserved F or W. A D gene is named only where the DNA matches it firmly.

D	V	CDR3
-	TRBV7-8	CATYPGAWASYSNQPQHF
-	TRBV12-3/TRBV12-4	CASSFWNMGINNEQFF
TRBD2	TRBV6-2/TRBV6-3	CASSGSGRASNTGELFF
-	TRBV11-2	CASSLGGVRAYEQYF
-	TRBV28	CASLSGSGSNEQFF
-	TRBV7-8	CASSTRYQGGGYTF
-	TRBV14	CASSQLARDGYTF
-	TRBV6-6	CASTEGTIPTEQFF
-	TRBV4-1	CASTPTWGGFEAKNIQYF
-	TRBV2	CASSEATTEETQYF
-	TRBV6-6	CASSYFGRTIEPGELFF
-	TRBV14	CASSRDYNTEAFF
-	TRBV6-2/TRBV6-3	CASSYSSRGQFF
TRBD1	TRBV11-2	CASRSQGAPASEAFF
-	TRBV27	CASSPIRVGGVNEQYF
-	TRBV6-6	CASSYEGVLGRETQYF
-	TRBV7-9	CASSFQTGEGTGELFF
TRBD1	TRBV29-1	CSAVGAGGYPLAKNIQYF
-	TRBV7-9	CASRYPQQNSPLHF
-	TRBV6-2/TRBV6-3	CASSERKTEHF
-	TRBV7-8	CASSLGELGREQFF
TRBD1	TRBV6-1	CASSLDRAGNTIYF
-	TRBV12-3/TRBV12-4	CASTSLGRGRNQPQHF
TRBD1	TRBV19	CASSVTGMSNQPQHF
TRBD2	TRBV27	CASSSPGLAGEQFF
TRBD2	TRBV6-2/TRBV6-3	CASTRSSSGNTQYF
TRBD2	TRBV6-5	CASMAAGGTDTQYF
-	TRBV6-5	CASSPSRTNEKLFF
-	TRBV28	CASSPITTGIEAFF
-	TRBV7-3	CASSSGAGNTEAFF
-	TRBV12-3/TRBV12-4	CASRAMETTNEQFF
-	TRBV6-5	CASSSALSGANVLTF
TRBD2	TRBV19	CASSRPGTSGLETQYF
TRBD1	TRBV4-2	CASSQEGQGDSGANVLTF
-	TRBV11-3	CASSNDPVDNEQFF
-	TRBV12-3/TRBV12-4	CASTGVVWRTEAFF
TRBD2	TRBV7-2	CASSSQTSGSFETQYF
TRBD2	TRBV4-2	CASRTSLGTSGDEQFF
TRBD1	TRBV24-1	CATSDAGDRVVQYF
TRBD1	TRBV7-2	CASNKRDRLAPARGYTF
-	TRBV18	CASSGSSLQETQYF
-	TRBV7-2	CASSLTEGQPQHF
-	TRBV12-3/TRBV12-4	CASLRTPVNYGYTF
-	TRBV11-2	CASSLQAAGANVLTF
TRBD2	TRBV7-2	CASSSTLAGATGELFF
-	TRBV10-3	CAISDWNTEAFF
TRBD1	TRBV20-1	CSARPPGQGSGNTIYF
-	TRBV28	CASSLSGAGANVLTF
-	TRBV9	CASSVGGTGTQYF
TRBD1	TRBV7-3	CASSFGQGKETQYF
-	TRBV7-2	CASSRKFAVRETAYNEQFF